These 23 T cell receptor beta chains came from one sample sequenced in a study of OX40 agonist ivuxolimab in advanced cancers. Profiled with immunoSEQ multiplex PCR; TCRdb holds only in-frame clones, not every one. The sample records 70,000 or so clones, just under 85% being singletons. Sequenced material: CD4+ or CD8+ T cells sorted from blood, taken in a trial of the OX40 agonist ivuxolimab. The receptors stem from an adult with an advanced solid tumor such as melanoma, head and neck, liver or kidney cancer.

The rearrangement joins TRBV15 to TRBJ1-1, with 7 nucleotides matching TRBD1. V lost 0 bases and J lost 5; bases outside the gene matches: 0. The germline V gene has CDR1 LNHNV and CDR2 YYDKDF (reference sequence). The CDR3 sequence is 13 residues long. Here the CDR3 DNA reads TGTGCCACCAGCAGAGAACAGGGGACTGAAGCTTTCTTT. Translation: CATSREQGTEAFF.

The V call is TRBV5-1, the J call TRBJ2-3, with 14 bases fitting TRBD2. CDR3 length: 13 amino acids. V was pared by 9 bases and J by 8 bases, with 5 bases of the junction left unmatched. Germline lookup yields CDR1 SGHRS and CDR2 YFSETQ. CDR3 DNA: TGCGCCACCGAAGGACTAGCGGGGGGTACGCAGTATTTT. Translating it yields CATEGLAGGTQYF.

This chain joins TRBV6-6 and TRBJ2-5, with TRBD2 matching 12 bases. J was trimmed by 2 bases and V by 5 bases; bases with no gene match: 6. Germline-derived CDR1 and CDR2 are MNHNY and SVGAGI (reference sequence). CDR3 length equals 16 residues. The CDR3 DNA reads TGTGCCAGCAGTAAATCCGGGACTAGCGGGCAAGAGACCCAGTACTTC. This sequence encodes CASSKSGTSGQETQYF.

V and J are TRBV6-6 and TRBJ2-5; TRBD1 is a possible D gene (7 bases). Trimming removed 6 bases from V and 3 bases from J, with 17 bases in between. The CDR3 is 15 amino acids. Germline CDR1 MNHNY, CDR2 SVGAGI (reference sequence). In DNA form, the CDR3 reads TGTGCCAGCAGGGGCGGGACAGAATCGGAAGAGACCCAGTACTTC. This sequence encodes CASRGGTESEETQYF.

This clone showed up just a few times. The chain links TRBV19 to TRBJ2-2, with a tentative D call TRBD2 (5 bases). CDR1 is LNHDA and CDR2 is SQIVND in the germline V gene (reference sequence). With 1 base removed from V and 6 bases from J, the gap between germline ends came to 12 bases. The CDR3 is 15 amino acids. This CDR3 reads CASSIALRVSGELFF. In nucleotides, the CDR3 is TGTGCCAGTAGTATAGCTCTGCGGGTGTCCGGGGAGCTGTTTTTT.

A single count supports this clone. J is TRBJ2-1 and V is TRBV6-6; no definite D call. This CDR3 region has 16 residues. The V and J ends lost 0 bases and 3 bases respectively, with 12 bases between them. Germline V gene lookup returns CDR1 MNHNY and CDR2 SVGAGI (reference sequence). CDR3 in DNA: TGTGCCAGCAGTTACTCGCCCCTAGGTATCTACAATGAGCAGTTCTTC. Translation: CASSYSPLGIYNEQFF.

The chain combines TRBV14 with TRBJ2-5, with 10 bases identical to TRBD1. The end of the DNA fits TRBJ2-7 better, so the J call may be wrong. Germline loops: CDR1 SGHDN, CDR2 FVKESK. The length of the CDR3 is 14 residues. The CDR3 DNA sequence: TGTGCCAGCAGCTACGGACAGGGGGCCTACGAGCAGTACTTC. This translates into CASSYGQGAYEQYF.

CDR3 protein: CASRTDREAGNTIYF. In DNA, the CDR3 is TGTGCCAGCAGAACCGACAGGGAGGCTGGAAACACCATATATTTT. The chain recombines TRBV6-1 with TRBJ1-3, with 7 bases that match TRBD1. The V gene's germline CDR1 is MNHNS and CDR2 SASEGT. The CDR3 length is 15 residues. Unmatched junction bases numbered 7, after V lost 6 bases and J lost 2 bases.

CDR3 sequence: CASSREGIDSPLHF. The DNA for the CDR3 is TGTGCCAGCTCGAGGGAAGGGATAGATTCACCCCTCCACTTT. The chain is built from TRBV18 and TRBJ1-6; D is uncertain. The CDR3 spans 14 residues. Trimming removed 6 bases at V and 8 bases at J, with 14 bases between. Germline V gene data show CDR1 as KGHSH and CDR2 as LQKENI. Together with reference TRBV18 and TRBJ1-6, the CDR3 gives the full variable domain: NAGVMQNPRHLVRRRGQEARLRCSPMKGHSHVYWYRQLPEEGLKFMVYLQKENIIDESGMPKERFSAEFPKEGPSILRIQQVVRGDSAAYFCASSREGIDSPLHFGNGTRLTVT.

The sample holds one count of this clone. The rearrangement joins TRBV9 to TRBJ2-3, with TRBD2 as a possible D gene (5 bases). The CDR3 runs 16 residues. The ends were cut back, 1 base at V and 1 base at J, with 13 bases in the middle. Germline-derived CDR1 and CDR2 are SGDLS and YYNGEE. The CDR3 protein is CASSVRGALGTDTQYF. The DNA for the CDR3 is TGTGCCAGCAGCGTACGGGGTGCCCTCGGCACAGATACGCAGTATTTT.

The chain couples TRBV23-1 to TRBJ2-2, with 10 nucleotides matching TRBD2. TRBV23-1 is an ORF, with its function uncertain. Losses at the gene ends were 0 bases for V and 5 bases for J; bases not matched to a gene: 0. This CDR3 comprises 15 residues. The CDR3 DNA reads TGCGCCAGCAGTCAATCGACTAGCGGGACCGGGGAGCTGTTTTTT. Its protein product is CASSQSTSGTGELFF.

The chain links TRBV16 to TRBJ1-2; D uncertain. The length of the CDR3 is 13 residues. V dropped 4 bases and J dropped 8 bases, with 14 bases sitting between them. Germline V gene sequence: CDR1 KGHSY, CDR2 FQNENV. The CDR3 is CASSPGPGGGYTF. CDR3 coding DNA: TGTGCCAGCAGCCCTGGACCCGGAGGGGGCTACACCTTC.

This chain uses TRBV29-1 with TRBJ2-7, with TRBD2 identical over 10 bases. The CDR3 length is 16 residues. CDR1 and CDR2 from the germline V gene are SQVTM and ANQGSEA. Trimming cost V 1 base and J 4 bases; bases outside gene matches: 10. The CDR3 here is CSVEAPGLAGEYEQYF. CDR3 nucleotides: TGCAGCGTTGAAGCCCCAGGGCTAGCGGGAGAGTACGAGCAGTACTTC.

The chain has TRBV5-1 and TRBJ1-4; TRBD1 matches 9 bases. Germline lookup yields CDR1 SGHRS and CDR2 YFSETQ. Trimming at V came to 4 bases and at J to 8 bases, leaving 9 bases not matched to a gene. The CDR3 runs to 15 residues. The CDR3 spells CASSVWTGAGEKLFF. For the CDR3, the DNA is TGCGCCAGCAGCGTGTGGACAGGGGCTGGAGAAAAACTGTTTTTT.

This chain connects TRBV28 to TRBJ2-7; D gene uncertain. V was cut by 7 bases and J by 3 bases, with 10 bases left in between. CDR1 and CDR2 (germline): MDHEN, SYDVKM. There are 12 residues in the CDR3. The CDR3 DNA is TGTGCCAGCATCGGGCCCCACTACGAGCAGTACTTC. Translation gives CASIGPHYEQYF.

The gene calls are TRBV9 and TRBJ2-2; 7 bases line up with TRBD2. Germline V gives CDR1 SGDLS, CDR2 YYNGEE. V shed 7 bases and J 8 bases; nucleotides not matched to a gene: 5. The CDR3 contains 12 residues. DNA of the CDR3: TGTGCCAGCTCGCCGGGAGGTGGGGAGCTGTTTTTT. Its translation is CASSPGGGELFF.

This chain connects TRBV6-6 to TRBJ1-3; 7 nucleotides line up with TRBD1. The V segment lost 2 bases and the J segment 13 bases; nucleotides outside the gene matches: 11. From germline, CDR1 is MNHNY and CDR2 SVGAGI (reference sequence). The CDR3 extends over 14 amino acids. The CDR3 coding sequence is TGTGCCAGCAGTTACCCCGGGACAGCCGGGATAATATATTTT. Amino acid sequence: CASSYPGTAGIIYF.

This clone was detected only once. The chain employs TRBV19 and TRBJ2-1, with a possible D match to TRBD1 (6 bases). This CDR3 is built from 17 residues. V was pared by 0 bases and J by 7 bases, with 19 bases between. From germline, CDR1 is LNHDA and CDR2 SQIVND (reference sequence). The CDR3 loop is CASSIDLPQGPHNEQFF. For the CDR3, the DNA is TGTGCCAGTAGTATAGATCTCCCCCAGGGGCCGCATAATGAGCAGTTCTTC.

This chain uses TRBV27 with TRBJ2-7, with TRBD1 matching over 8 bases. There are 16 residues in the CDR3. Trimming removed 3 bases from V and 4 bases from J; junction bases left unmatched: 11. Germline CDR1 and CDR2: MNHEY and SMNVEV (reference sequence). The chain's CDR3 is CASSLGSGTGLYEQYF. The CDR3 bases are TGTGCCAGCAGTTTGGGGTCCGGGACAGGTCTTTACGAGCAGTACTTC.

V is TRBV30 and J is TRBJ1-1; maybe TRBD1 (6 bases). CDR1 is GTSNPN and CDR2 is SVGIG in the germline V gene (reference sequence). The CDR3 is made up of 14 amino acids. The germline V and J ends were trimmed by 5 bases and 5 bases, with 18 bases remaining between them. The CDR3 coding sequence is TGTGCCTGGGACCTCGGGGCAGGGGATACTGAAGCTTTCTTT. Protein: CAWDLGAGDTEAFF.

This clone was counted between two and nine times. The chain combines TRBV30 with TRBJ1-2; D is unclear. From germline, CDR1 is GTSNPN and CDR2 SVGIG (reference sequence). With 8 bases removed from V and 2 bases from J, the gap between germline ends came to 12 bases. This CDR3 region has 12 residues. The CDR3 loop reads CAQLEENYGYTF. CDR3 bases: TGTGCCCAACTGGAGGAAAACTATGGCTACACCTTC.

V gene TRBV7-2 combines with J gene TRBJ2-1; D uncertain. CDR1 and CDR2 from the germline V gene are SGHTA and FQGNSA. This CDR3 is built from 14 residues. V was trimmed by 1 base and J by 7 bases, leaving 11 bases between them. CDR3 amino acids: CASSLDGQVNEQFF. As DNA, the CDR3 is TGTGCCAGCAGCTTAGACGGGCAGGTTAATGAGCAGTTCTTC.

This sequence joins TRBV19 and TRBJ2-1, with 13 bases that match TRBD2. This CDR3 comprises 15 residues. Germline CDR1 is LNHDA and CDR2 is SQIVND (reference sequence). The V segment lost 8 bases and the J segment 7 bases; nucleotides outside the gene matches: 8. The CDR3, as DNA: TGTGCCAGTCTTCACGGGACTAGCGGGACTAATGAGCAGTTCTTC. Residues: CASLHGTSGTNEQFF.